The T cell receptor beta chain under discussion was sequenced for a study of sequential checkpoint blockade in melanoma. Study at large: Randomization was 1:1 between first-line nivolumab→ipilimumab and ipilimumab→nivolumab. Each arm's sequence ended with maintenance nivolumab.

This CDR3 contains 14 residues. CDR1 and CDR2 from the germline V gene are SQVTM and ANQGSEA. Deletions cut 6 bases from V and 1 base from J, with 15 bases between. The table lists this clone with a few counts. The table came from immunoSEQ multiplex PCR; TCRdb's copy has only in-frame clones and leaves some out. The repertoire consists of fewer than 15,000 clones, with roughly 81% occurring once and the leading ten covering about a tenth. Regarding treatment: randomized to nivolumab then ipilimumab (arm A) or the reverse (arm B). None of the patients previously received DNA-damaging chemotherapy. Sorted cells were live CD3+CD8+, lacking CD19 and CD56, from PBMCs.

The TCR originated in a human donor with melanoma. Sequencing used CD8+ T cells sorted from blood (inferred from file names), obtained from a patient given nivolumab and ipilimumab in sequence. The genes are TRBV29-1 and TRBJ2-5; tentative D call: TRBD1 (6 bases). CDR3 sequence: CSVLYRAVQETQYF. CDR3 bases: TGCAGCGTCCTATACAGGGCAGTCCAAGAGACCCAGTACTTC.